The T cell receptor (beta chain) under discussion was sequenced for a study of graft-versus-host responses after intestinal transplantation. Whole-study findings and limits: GvH clonotypes were identified within recipient marrow, with a subset emerging first in ileum or blood.

This CDR3 contains 15 residues. A word on this clone: Its antigen is undetermined.

Here immunoSEQ multiplex PCR was the method, and the copy in TCRdb shows in-frame clones only, minus some. The table records tens of thousands of clones, around 92% of them present only once. The sequencing used unstimulated CD4+ T cells sorted from spleen or lymph node cells, collected before transplant. The chain employs TRBV12-2 and TRBJ2-1; the table assigns TRBD1, which was not confirmed against the DNA. TRBV12-2 is deemed a pseudogene. This TCR derives from a human donor who was the organ donor for an intestinal transplant. The CDR3 loop reads CASRFTGQWTNEQFF. CDR3 nucleotide sequence: TGTGCAAGTCGCTTTACGGGACAGTGGACCAATGAGCAGTTCTTC.